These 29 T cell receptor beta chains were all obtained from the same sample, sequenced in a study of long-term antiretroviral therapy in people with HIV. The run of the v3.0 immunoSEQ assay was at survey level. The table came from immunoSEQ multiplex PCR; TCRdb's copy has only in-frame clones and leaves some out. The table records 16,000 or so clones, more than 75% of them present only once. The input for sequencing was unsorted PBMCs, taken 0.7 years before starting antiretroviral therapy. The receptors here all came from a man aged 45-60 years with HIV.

CDR3 DNA: TGTGCCAGCAGCTTGGTTGGAGGAGGGCCCCAGCATTTT. Amino acids: CASSLVGGGPQHF. The genes are TRBV5-8 and TRBJ1-5; D uncertain. Germline V gives CDR1 SGHTS, CDR2 YDEGEE. The CDR3 length is 13 residues. V lost 0 bases, J lost 9 bases, and 10 bases lay in between. Together with reference TRBV5-8 and TRBJ1-5, the CDR3 gives the full variable domain: EAGVTQSPTHLIKTRGQQATLRCSPISGHTSVYWYQQALGLGLQFLLWYDEGEERNRGNFPPRFSGRQFPNYSSELNVNALELEDSALYLCASSLVGGGPQHFGDGTRLSIL.

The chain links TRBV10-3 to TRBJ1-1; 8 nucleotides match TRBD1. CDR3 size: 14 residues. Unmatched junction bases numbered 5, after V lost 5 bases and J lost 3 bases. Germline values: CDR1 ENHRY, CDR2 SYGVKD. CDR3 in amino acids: CAISSTGADTEAFF. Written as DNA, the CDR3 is TGTGCCATCAGTTCGACAGGGGCCGACACTGAAGCTTTCTTT.

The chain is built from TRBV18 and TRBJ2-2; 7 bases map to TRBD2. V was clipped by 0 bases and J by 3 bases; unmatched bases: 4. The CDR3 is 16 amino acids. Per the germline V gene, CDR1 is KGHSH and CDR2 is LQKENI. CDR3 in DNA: TGTGCCAGCTCACCACCGAATGGGGGGGACACCGGGGAGCTGTTTTTT. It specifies CASSPPNGGDTGELFF.

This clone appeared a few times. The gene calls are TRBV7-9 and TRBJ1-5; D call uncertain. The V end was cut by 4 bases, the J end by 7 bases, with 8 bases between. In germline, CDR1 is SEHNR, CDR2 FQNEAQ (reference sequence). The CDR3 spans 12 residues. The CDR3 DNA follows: TGTGCCAGCAGCTCAGGATGGCAGCCCCAGCATTTT. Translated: CASSSGWQPQHF.

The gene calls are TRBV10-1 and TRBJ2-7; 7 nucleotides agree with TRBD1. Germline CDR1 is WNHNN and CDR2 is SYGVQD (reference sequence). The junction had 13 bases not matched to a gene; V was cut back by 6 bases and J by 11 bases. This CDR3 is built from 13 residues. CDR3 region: CASSNPGQLMKYF. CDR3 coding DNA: TGCGCCAGCAGCAACCCGGGACAGTTGATGAAGTACTTC.

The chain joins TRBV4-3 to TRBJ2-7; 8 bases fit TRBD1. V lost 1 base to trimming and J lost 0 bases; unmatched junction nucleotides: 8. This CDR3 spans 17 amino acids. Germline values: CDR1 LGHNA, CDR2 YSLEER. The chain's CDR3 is CASSQGPGGRTSYEQYF. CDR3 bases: TGCGCCAGCAGCCAAGGCCCAGGGGGCCGCACCTCCTACGAGCAGTACTTC.

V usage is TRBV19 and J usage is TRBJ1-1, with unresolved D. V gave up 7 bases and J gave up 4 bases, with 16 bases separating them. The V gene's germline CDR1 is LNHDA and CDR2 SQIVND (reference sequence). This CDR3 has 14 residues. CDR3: CASTLWGKRTEAFF. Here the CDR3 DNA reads TGTGCCAGTACCCTGTGGGGTAAGCGCACTGAAGCTTTCTTT. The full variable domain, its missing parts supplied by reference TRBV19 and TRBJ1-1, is DGGITQSPKYLFRKEGQNVTLSCEQNLNHDAMYWYRQDPGQGLRLIYYSQIVNDFQKGDIAEGYSVSREKKESFPLTVTSAQKNPTAFYLCASTLWGKRTEAFFGQGTRLTVV.

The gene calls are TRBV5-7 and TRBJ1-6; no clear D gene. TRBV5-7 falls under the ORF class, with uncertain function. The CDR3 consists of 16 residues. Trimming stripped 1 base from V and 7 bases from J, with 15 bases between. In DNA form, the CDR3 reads TGTGCCAGCAGCTTGAGCGGGAGGTCCCACAATTCACCCCTCCACTTT. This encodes CASSLSGRSHNSPLHF.

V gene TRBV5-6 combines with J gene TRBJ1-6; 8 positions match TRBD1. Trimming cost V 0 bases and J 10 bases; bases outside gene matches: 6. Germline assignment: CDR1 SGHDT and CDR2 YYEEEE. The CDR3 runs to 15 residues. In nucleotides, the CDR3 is TGTGCCAGCAGCTTGGCTCAGGGGGCCTGGTCACCCCTCCACTTT. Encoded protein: CASSLAQGAWSPLHF. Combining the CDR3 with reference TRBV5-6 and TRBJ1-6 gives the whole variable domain DAGVTQSPTHLIKTRGQQVTLRCSPKSGHDTVSWYQQALGQGPQFIFQYYEEEERQRGNFPDRFSGHQFPNYSSELNVNALLLGDSALYLCASSLAQGAWSPLHFGNGTRLTVT.

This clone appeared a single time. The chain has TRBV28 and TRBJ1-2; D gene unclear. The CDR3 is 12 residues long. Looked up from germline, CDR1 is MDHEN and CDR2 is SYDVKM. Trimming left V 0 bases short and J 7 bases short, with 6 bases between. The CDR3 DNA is TGTGCCAGCAGTTTATGGGCAAGTGGCTACACCTTC. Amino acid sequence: CASSLWASGYTF.

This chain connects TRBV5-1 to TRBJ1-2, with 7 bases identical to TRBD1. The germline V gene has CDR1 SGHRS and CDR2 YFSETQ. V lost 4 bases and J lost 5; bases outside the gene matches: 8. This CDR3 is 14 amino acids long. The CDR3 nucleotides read TGCGCCAGCAGCCCGAGACAGGGACCTTATGGCTACACCTTC. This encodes CASSPRQGPYGYTF.

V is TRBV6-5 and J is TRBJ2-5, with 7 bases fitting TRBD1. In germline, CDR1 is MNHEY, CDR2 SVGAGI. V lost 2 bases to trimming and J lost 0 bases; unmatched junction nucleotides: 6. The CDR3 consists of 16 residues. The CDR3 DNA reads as TGTGCCAGCAGTTACAGGGGGCCTCGGCACCAAGAGACCCAGTACTTC. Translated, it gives CASSYRGPRHQETQYF.

CDR3 region: CASSYEGFRGYTF. The CDR3 coding sequence is TGTGCCAGCAGTTACGAAGGATTTCGTGGCTACACCTTC. This chain connects TRBV6-5 to TRBJ1-2; D is unresolved. CDR3 length: 13 residues. The V gene's germline CDR1 is MNHEY and CDR2 SVGAGI. V lost 2 bases and J 7 bases, leaving 11 bases between the germline ends.

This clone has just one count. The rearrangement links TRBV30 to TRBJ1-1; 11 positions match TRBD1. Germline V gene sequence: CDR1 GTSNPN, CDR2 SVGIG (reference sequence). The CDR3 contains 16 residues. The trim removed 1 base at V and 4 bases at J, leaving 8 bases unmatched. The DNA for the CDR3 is TGTGCCTGGAGTGACACCGGGACAGGGGGAATCACTGAAGCTTTCTTT. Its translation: CAWSDTGTGGITEAFF.

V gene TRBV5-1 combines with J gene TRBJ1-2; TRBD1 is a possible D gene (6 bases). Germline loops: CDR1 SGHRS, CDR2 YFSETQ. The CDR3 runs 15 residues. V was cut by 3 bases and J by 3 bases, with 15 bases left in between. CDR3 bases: TGCGCCAGCAGCTCGCGACAGGCGTTTGACTATGGCTACACCTTC. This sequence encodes CASSSRQAFDYGYTF. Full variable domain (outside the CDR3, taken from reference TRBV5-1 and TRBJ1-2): KAGVTQTPRYLIKTRGQQVTLSCSPISGHRSVSWYQQTPGQGLQFLFEYFSETQRNKGNFPGRFSGRQFSNSRSEMNVSTLELGDSALYLCASSSRQAFDYGYTFGSGTRLTVV.

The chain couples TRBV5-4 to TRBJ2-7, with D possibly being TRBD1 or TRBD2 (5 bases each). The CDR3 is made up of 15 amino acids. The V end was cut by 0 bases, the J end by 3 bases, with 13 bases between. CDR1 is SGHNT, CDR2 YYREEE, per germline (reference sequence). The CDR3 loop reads CASSLGQGVNYEQYF. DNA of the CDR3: TGTGCCAGCAGCTTGGGTCAGGGAGTGAACTACGAGCAGTACTTC.

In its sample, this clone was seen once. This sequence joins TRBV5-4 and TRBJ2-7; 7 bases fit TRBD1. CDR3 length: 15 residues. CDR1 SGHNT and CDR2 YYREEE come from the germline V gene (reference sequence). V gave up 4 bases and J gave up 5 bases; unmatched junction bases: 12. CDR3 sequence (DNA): TGTGCCAGCAGCGAGAGACAGGGAAGTTTCCACGAGCAGTACTTC. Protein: CASSERQGSFHEQYF.

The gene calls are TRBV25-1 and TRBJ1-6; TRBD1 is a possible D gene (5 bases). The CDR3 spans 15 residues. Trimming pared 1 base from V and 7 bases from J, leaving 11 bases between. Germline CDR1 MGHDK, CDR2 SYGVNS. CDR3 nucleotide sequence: TGTGCCAGCAGTGAATCCAACTCAGGGAATTCACCCCTCCACTTT. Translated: CASSESNSGNSPLHF.

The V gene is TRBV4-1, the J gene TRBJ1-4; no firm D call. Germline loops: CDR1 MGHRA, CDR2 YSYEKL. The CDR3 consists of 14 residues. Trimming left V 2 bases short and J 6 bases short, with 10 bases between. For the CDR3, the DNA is TGCGCCAGCAGCCAAAAGGAGGCTGATGAAAAACTGTTTTTT. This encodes CASSQKEADEKLFF.

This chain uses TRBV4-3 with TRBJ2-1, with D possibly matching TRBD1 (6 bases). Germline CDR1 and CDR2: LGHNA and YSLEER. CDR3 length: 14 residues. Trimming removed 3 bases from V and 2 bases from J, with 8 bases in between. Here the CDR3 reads CASSQGATYNEQFF. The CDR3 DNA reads TGCGCCAGCAGCCAGGGGGCCACCTACAATGAGCAGTTCTTC.

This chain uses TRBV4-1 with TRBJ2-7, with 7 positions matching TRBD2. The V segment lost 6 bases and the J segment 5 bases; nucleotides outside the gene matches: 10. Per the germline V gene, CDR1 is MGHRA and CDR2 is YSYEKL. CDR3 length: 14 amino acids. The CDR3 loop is CASRLRLAANEQYF. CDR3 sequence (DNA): TGCGCCAGCAGGTTAAGACTAGCAGCGAACGAGCAGTACTTC.

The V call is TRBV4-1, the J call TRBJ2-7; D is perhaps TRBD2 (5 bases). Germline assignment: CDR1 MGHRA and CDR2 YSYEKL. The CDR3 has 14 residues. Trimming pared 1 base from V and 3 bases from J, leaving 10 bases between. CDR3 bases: TGCGCCAGCAGCCAAGTGGAGGTCGGCTACGAGCAGTACTTC. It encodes CASSQVEVGYEQYF.

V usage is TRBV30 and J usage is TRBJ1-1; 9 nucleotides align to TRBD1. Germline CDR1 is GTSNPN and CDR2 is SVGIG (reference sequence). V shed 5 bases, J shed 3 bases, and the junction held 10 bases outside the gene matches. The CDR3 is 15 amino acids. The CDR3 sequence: CAWQMIQGAYTEAFF. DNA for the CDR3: TGTGCCTGGCAAATGATACAGGGGGCGTACACTGAAGCTTTCTTT.

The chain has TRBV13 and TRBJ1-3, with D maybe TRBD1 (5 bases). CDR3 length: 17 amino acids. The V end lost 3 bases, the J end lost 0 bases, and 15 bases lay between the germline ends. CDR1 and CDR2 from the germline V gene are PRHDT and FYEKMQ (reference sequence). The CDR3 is CASSFHGTAGSGNTIYF. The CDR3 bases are TGTGCCAGCAGCTTTCACGGGACGGCCGGCTCTGGAAACACCATATATTTT.

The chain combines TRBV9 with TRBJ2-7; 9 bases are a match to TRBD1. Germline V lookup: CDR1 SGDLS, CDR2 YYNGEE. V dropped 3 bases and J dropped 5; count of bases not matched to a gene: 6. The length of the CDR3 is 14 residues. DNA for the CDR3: TGTGCCAGCAGCGACCGGGACAGGGAAGACGAGCAGTACTTC. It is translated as CASSDRDREDEQYF.

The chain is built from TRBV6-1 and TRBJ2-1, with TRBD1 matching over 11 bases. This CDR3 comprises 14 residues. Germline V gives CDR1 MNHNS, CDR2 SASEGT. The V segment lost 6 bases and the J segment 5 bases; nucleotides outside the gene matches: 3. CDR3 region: CASRRDRGDNEQFF. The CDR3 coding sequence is TGTGCCAGCAGGAGGGACAGGGGGGACAATGAGCAGTTCTTC.

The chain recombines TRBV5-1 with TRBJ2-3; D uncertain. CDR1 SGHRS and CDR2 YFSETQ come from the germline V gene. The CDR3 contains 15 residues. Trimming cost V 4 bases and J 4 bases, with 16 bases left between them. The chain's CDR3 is CASSPQGFSSDTQYF. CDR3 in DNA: TGCGCCAGCAGCCCTCAAGGGTTCTCGTCAGATACGCAGTATTTT. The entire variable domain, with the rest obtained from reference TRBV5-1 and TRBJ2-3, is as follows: KAGVTQTPRYLIKTRGQQVTLSCSPISGHRSVSWYQQTPGQGLQFLFEYFSETQRNKGNFPGRFSGRQFSNSRSEMNVSTLELGDSALYLCASSPQGFSSDTQYFGPGTRLTVL.

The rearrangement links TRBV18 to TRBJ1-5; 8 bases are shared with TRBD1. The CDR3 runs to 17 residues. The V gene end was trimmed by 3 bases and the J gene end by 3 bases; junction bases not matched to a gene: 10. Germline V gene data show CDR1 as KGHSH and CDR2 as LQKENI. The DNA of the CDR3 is TGTGCCAGCTCACCTAGGGACAGGCCGCGCTACAATCAGCCCCAGCATTTT. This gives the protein CASSPRDRPRYNQPQHF.

The CDR3 loop reads CSATRGMGMDTEAFF. CDR3 bases: TGCAGCGCAACGAGGGGCATGGGGATGGACACTGAAGCTTTCTTT. The V gene is TRBV29-1, the J gene TRBJ1-1; possibly TRBD1 for D (5 bases). Germline CDR1 reads SQVTM; CDR2 reads ANQGSEA. V was pared by 7 bases and J by 3 bases, with 21 bases between. This CDR3 contains 15 residues. Combining the CDR3 with reference TRBV29-1 and TRBJ1-1 gives the whole variable domain SAVISQKPSRDICQRGTSLTIQCQVDSQVTMMFWYRQQPGQSLTLIATANQGSEATYESGFVIDKFPISRPNLTFSTLTVSNMSPEDSSIYLCSATRGMGMDTEAFFGQGTRLTVV.